This T cell receptor (beta chain) stems from a study of shared clonotypes between healthy human individuals. Trimming stripped 5 bases from V and 2 bases from J, with 10 bases between. The CDR3 is 13 amino acids. Germline loops: CDR1 LNHDA, CDR2 SQIVND (reference sequence). The naive CD8 fraction comprised CD45RO-negative cells positively selected for CCR7 and excluded terminally differentiated effector memory CD45RA+ cells. Only in-frame clones appear in the TCRdb table, and some are missing; sequencing was by immunoSEQ multiplex PCR. The sample holds more than 2 million clones, roughly 93% seen once.

Material for sequencing was naive CD8+ T cells from PBMCs. The sequence came from a man between 18 and 29 years old in good health. Some clones in this sample may be carry-over from other donors' samples. V usage is TRBV19 and J usage is TRBJ2-7; D unclear. CDR3 in amino acids: CASSGREAYEQYF. The CDR3, as DNA: TGTGCCAGTAGTGGAAGGGAAGCCTACGAGCAGTACTTC. Full variable domain (remainder filled in from reference TRBV19 and TRBJ2-7): DGGITQSPKYLFRKEGQNVTLSCEQNLNHDAMYWYRQDPGQGLRLIYYSQIVNDFQKGDIAEGYSVSREKKESFPLTVTSAQKNPTAFYLCASSGREAYEQYFGPGTRLTVT.